These 7 T cell receptor beta chains were sequenced from one sample in a study of OX40 agonist ivuxolimab in advanced cancers. The table came from immunoSEQ multiplex PCR; TCRdb's copy has only in-frame clones and leaves some out. The sample holds 70,000 to 90,000 clones, around four fifths seen once. Source: CD4+ or CD8+ T cells sorted from blood, taken in a trial of the OX40 agonist ivuxolimab. These receptors all come from an adult with an advanced solid tumor such as melanoma, head and neck, liver or kidney cancer.

The CDR3 reads CASSQGVMSYNEQFF. The CDR3 coding sequence is TGTGCCAGCAGCCAGGGGGTCATGTCCTACAATGAGCAGTTCTTC. The chain employs TRBV5-4 and TRBJ2-1; 7 bases agree with TRBD1. The germline V gene encodes CDR1 SGHNT and CDR2 YYREEE (reference sequence). The trim removed 4 bases at V and 1 base at J, leaving 5 bases unmatched. This CDR3 contains 15 residues.

The CDR3 here is CASSPLAAGELFF. The CDR3 coding sequence is TGTGCCAGCTCACCCCTAGCGGCCGGGGAGCTGTTTTTT. The chain joins TRBV18 to TRBJ2-2; 7 bases align to TRBD2. The CDR3 sequence is 13 residues long. V gave up 3 bases and J gave up 6 bases; unmatched junction bases: 1. Germline assignment: CDR1 KGHSH and CDR2 LQKENI. Filled out from reference TRBV18 and TRBJ2-2, the complete variable domain reads NAGVMQNPRHLVRRRGQEARLRCSPMKGHSHVYWYRQLPEEGLKFMVYLQKENIIDESGMPKERFSAEFPKEGPSILRIQQVVRGDSAAYFCASSPLAAGELFFGEGSRLTVL.

This sequence joins TRBV11-3 and TRBJ2-7, with a tentative D call TRBD1 (6 bases). The V end was cut by 5 bases, the J end by 0 bases, with 14 bases between. CDR3 length equals 15 residues. The germline CDR1 and CDR2 sequences are SGHNT and YENEEA. The CDR3 sequence: CASSRGQRSSYEQYF. CDR3 bases: TGTGCCAGCAGCAGAGGACAGAGGAGCTCCTACGAGCAGTACTTC.

The J gene is TRBJ2-5, the V gene TRBV11-2; D might be TRBD2 (7 bases). The CDR3 contains 16 residues. CDR1 SGHAT and CDR2 FQNNGV come from the germline V gene. Trimming shortened V by 1 base and J by 5 bases, and 17 bases separated the two germline ends. The CDR3 loop reads CASSLGGGARLETQYF. DNA for the CDR3: TGTGCCAGCAGCTTAGGGGGGGGCGCCAGGTTGGAGACCCAGTACTTC.

V and J are TRBV7-3 and TRBJ1-3, with 7 bases identical to TRBD1. The J segment lost 1 base and the V segment lost 5 bases, leaving 2 bases of the junction unmatched. The CDR3 totals 14 residues. CDR1 and CDR2 from the germline V gene are SGHTA and FQGTGA. The CDR3 reads CASSQGESGNTIYF. The CDR3 bases are TGTGCCAGCAGCCAGGGGGAGTCTGGAAACACCATATATTTT.

This chain uses TRBV28 with TRBJ2-3; D is uncertain. Trimming took 8 bases from V and 6 from J, leaving 15 bases between them. Germline V CDR1 and CDR2: MDHEN, SYDVKM. The CDR3 has 13 amino acids. CDR3 residues: CASGSVLRDTQYF. The DNA for the CDR3 is TGTGCCAGCGGGTCCGTCCTAAGGGATACGCAGTATTTT.

The V call is TRBV6-1, the J call TRBJ2-3, with D perhaps TRBD1 (5 bases). CDR1 is MNHNS, CDR2 SASEGT, per germline. The CDR3 length is 14 residues. V lost 1 base and J 4 bases, leaving 9 bases between the germline ends. CDR3 in amino acids: CASSEESGSDTQYF. CDR3 nucleotide sequence: TGTGCCAGCAGTGAAGAATCAGGGTCAGATACGCAGTATTTT.